This TCR beta chain was identified in a study of technical replicates of blood from four donors. Repertoires were generated with immunoSEQ multiplex PCR, while TCRdb's copy carries only in-frame clones and drops some. The table lists tens of thousands of clones, 96% of them singletons. The germline CDR1 and CDR2 sequences are MNHEY and SMNVEV (reference sequence). V was cut by 0 bases and J by 2 bases, with 8 bases left in between. This CDR3 spans 15 amino acids. This TCR was sampled from a human donor in good health. V and J are TRBV27 and TRBJ1-3, with D tentatively TRBD1 (6 bases). The sequenced sample was T cells isolated from PBMCs. Here the CDR3 reads CASSLSPGAGNTIYF. CDR3 nucleotide sequence: TGTGCCAGCAGTTTATCTCCAGGGGCTGGAAACACCATATATTTT.